The 8 T cell receptor beta chains presented below share a single source sample, sequenced in a study of T-cell memory formation after mild COVID-19. TCRdb itself ran the 5' RACE reads through MiXCR, one entry per CDR3 protein. The sample carries around 200,000 distinct CDR3 sequences, roughly a tenth recorded once. The source material was PBMCs or a T cell subset sorted from them (not recorded which). The receptors derive from a man between 18 and 29 years old who had mild COVID-19 (a few samples of this study predate the infection). Cell type and time point are not known.

The chain employs TRBV10-3 and TRBJ1-6, with a tentative D call TRBD1 (6 bases). Germline V gene lookup returns CDR1 ENHRY and CDR2 SYGVKD. The CDR3 extends over 14 amino acids. The V end lost 6 bases, the J end lost 7 bases, and 13 bases lay between the germline ends. The CDR3 is CAISAGVRNSPLHF. In DNA, the CDR3 is TGTGCCATCAGCGCAGGGGTTCGGAATTCACCCCTCCACTTT.

This clonotype came up a few times. CDR3 sequence reads: CASSQEWQSGQPQHF. CDR3 nucleotide sequence: TGCGCCAGCAGCCAAGAATGGCAGTCGGGACAGCCCCAGCATTTT. The V and J genes are TRBV4-3 and TRBJ1-5, with D uncertain. The V and J ends lost 0 bases and 7 bases respectively, with 13 bases between them. CDR3 size: 15 residues. CDR1 LGHNA and CDR2 YSLEER come from the germline V gene.

This clonotype has at least ten counts. This chain joins TRBV5-1 and TRBJ1-1; TRBD1 aligns across 7 bases. The germline V gene has CDR1 SGHRS and CDR2 YFSETQ. With 2 bases clipped from V and 1 base from J, the junction kept 2 bases outside the gene matches. The CDR3 has 14 amino acids. CDR3 residues: CASSFHRGNTEAFF. The CDR3 DNA is TGCGCCAGCAGCTTCCACAGGGGGAACACTGAAGCTTTCTTT.

This clonotype was counted a few times. The rearrangement links TRBV24-1 to TRBJ2-1; the match to TRBD2 covers 11 bases. Germline V lookup: CDR1 KGHDR, CDR2 SFDVKD. The CDR3 spans 16 residues. J lost 4 bases, V lost 0 bases, and 1 base had no gene match. The CDR3 region has the DNA TGTGCCACCAGTGATTTGACTAGCGGGGGATACAATGAGCAGTTCTTC. Its protein product is CATSDLTSGGYNEQFF.

The genes are TRBV27 and TRBJ2-5, with no clear D. Trimming removed 4 bases from V and 4 bases from J, with 10 bases in between. CDR3 length equals 13 residues. Germline CDR1 and CDR2: MNHEY and SMNVEV (reference sequence). CDR3 sequence reads: CASSSVGGETQYF. Here the CDR3 DNA reads TGTGCCAGCAGTTCTGTGGGCGGAGAGACCCAGTACTTC.

This clonotype was found many times. The chain combines TRBV6-6 with TRBJ1-2; a weak D match, TRBD1 (6 bases). The CDR3 extends over 13 amino acids. Germline V gene sequence: CDR1 MNHNY, CDR2 SVGAGI (reference sequence). Trimming took off 2 bases at V and 2 bases at J, with 6 bases between the two ends. The CDR3 DNA reads TGTGCCAGCAGTTACGGGACAAACTATGGCTACACCTTC. It translates to CASSYGTNYGYTF.

The chain uses TRBV20-1 and TRBJ2-1; TRBD2 agrees at 10 bases. J was trimmed by 7 bases and V by 8 bases; bases with no gene match: 8. Germline loops: CDR1 DFQATT, CDR2 SNEGSKA (reference sequence). The CDR3 totals 13 residues. CDR3 amino acids: CSTSSGLANEQFF. CDR3 DNA: TGCAGTACCAGCTCGGGACTAGCGAATGAGCAGTTCTTC.

The chain is built from TRBV12-3 or TRBV12-4 and TRBJ2-6; perhaps TRBD1 as D (6 bases). Trimming shortened V by 3 bases and J by 10 bases, and 13 bases separated the two germline ends. The CDR3 extends over 14 amino acids. The CDR3 sequence: CASSFPTRGNVLTF. The CDR3 DNA sequence: TGTGCCAGCAGTTTTCCAACAAGGGGGAACGTCCTGACTTTC.